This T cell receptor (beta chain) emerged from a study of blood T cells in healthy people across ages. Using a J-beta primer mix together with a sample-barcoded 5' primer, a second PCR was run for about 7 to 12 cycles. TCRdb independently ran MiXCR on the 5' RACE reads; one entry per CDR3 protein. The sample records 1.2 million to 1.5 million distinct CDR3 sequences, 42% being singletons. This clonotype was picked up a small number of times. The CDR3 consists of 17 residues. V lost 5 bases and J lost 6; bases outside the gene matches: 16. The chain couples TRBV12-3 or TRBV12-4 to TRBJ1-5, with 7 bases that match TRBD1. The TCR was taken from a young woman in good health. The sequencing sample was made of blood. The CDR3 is CASSRGPTGLVGQPQHF. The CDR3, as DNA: TGTGCCAGCAGTCGGGGGCCGACAGGGTTAGTGGGTCAGCCCCAGCATTTT.